One and the same sample provided the 23 T cell receptor beta chains below, sequenced in a study of CD8 T cells in ankylosing spondylitis. General observations from the study: There was a TCR beta motif, made of 7 to 9 highly homologous variants, that appeared characteristic of ankylosing spondylitis blood.

Via MiXCR, TCRdb re-called the 5' RACE reads, giving one row per CDR3 protein. The top ten hold approximately 14% of the sample, which has about 220,000 distinct CDR3 sequences, around 7.9% seen once. Their recognized antigens are unknown. Sequencing input: blood, either unsorted or a sorted T cell fraction (not recorded which). The receptor set was obtained from a male donor with ankylosing spondylitis.

In its sample, this clonotype was seen many times. The chain carries TRBV7-9 and TRBJ1-5; D is unresolved. V was pared by 1 base and J by 3 bases, with 10 bases between. The V gene's germline CDR1 is SEHNR and CDR2 FQNEAQ (reference sequence). This CDR3 has 15 amino acids. CDR3 region: CASSLDIFPNQPQHF. The CDR3 nucleotides are TGTGCCAGCAGCTTAGACATATTCCCCAATCAGCCCCAGCATTTT.

This clonotype was recorded many times. This chain links TRBV4-2 with TRBJ2-1; D remains unclear. Germline V gene sequence: CDR1 LGHNA, CDR2 YNFKEQ. V shed 4 bases and J shed 10 bases, with 23 bases lying between them. The CDR3 length is 16 residues. CDR3 coding DNA: TGTGCCAGCAGCCCCAGTGCCACCACATCAGTGGGAGAGCAGTTCTTC. Amino acids: CASSPSATTSVGEQFF.

Many counts were recorded for this clonotype. The chain carries TRBV4-3 and TRBJ1-1; 7 nucleotides line up with TRBD1. Germline CDR1 LGHNA, CDR2 YSLEER. J gave up 1 base and V 2 bases, and 7 bases lay outside the gene matches. The CDR3 contains 16 residues. CDR3 sequence: CASSQRQGETNTEAFF. The CDR3 bases are TGCGCCAGCAGCCAACGGCAGGGGGAAACGAACACTGAAGCTTTCTTT.

This clonotype was picked up many times. The chain has TRBV12-3 or TRBV12-4 and TRBJ1-2; maybe TRBD1 (6 bases). The CDR3 runs 16 residues. V lost 3 bases, J lost 6 bases, and 20 bases lay in between. CDR3 nucleotides: TGTGCCAGCAGTTTCGGAGGATCGGGGGCGATCAATGGCTACACCTTC. This gives the protein CASSFGGSGAINGYTF.

The chain joins TRBV5-1 to TRBJ2-7; 10 bases are shared with TRBD2. Germline-derived CDR1 and CDR2 are SGHRS and YFSETQ. The ends lost 4 bases at V and 4 bases at J; junction bases unmatched: 11. The CDR3 length is 16 residues. The CDR3 protein is CASSPPEREGPYEQYF. CDR3 coding DNA: TGCGCCAGCAGCCCCCCCGAGCGGGAGGGCCCTTACGAGCAGTACTTC.

The sample holds a few counts of this clonotype. The chain joins TRBV7-9 to TRBJ2-6; 7 nucleotides line up with TRBD1. The V gene's germline CDR1 is SEHNR and CDR2 FQNEAQ (reference sequence). The CDR3 loop spans 17 amino acids. The V segment lost 5 bases and the J segment 0 bases; nucleotides outside the gene matches: 7. The CDR3, as DNA: TGTGCCAGCAGCCGGACAGGATTGAGCTCTGGGGCCAACGTCCTGACTTTC. Translated: CASSRTGLSSGANVLTF.

This clonotype has at least ten counts. The chain couples TRBV7-3 to TRBJ2-3; 10 bases align to TRBD2. Germline V gene data show CDR1 as SGHTA and CDR2 as FQGTGA. CDR3 length: 14 amino acids. V shed 2 bases and J 5 bases; nucleotides not matched to a gene: 1. CDR3 in DNA: TGTGCCAGCAGCTTAGAGCGGGGGGGAGATACGCAGTATTTT. Protein product: CASSLERGGDTQYF.

The sample holds many counts of this clonotype. V is TRBV28 and J is TRBJ2-5; D perhaps matches TRBD2 (5 bases). This CDR3 comprises 14 residues. Germline V gene sequence: CDR1 MDHEN, CDR2 SYDVKM. The V gene lost 6 bases and the J gene lost 5 bases, with 16 bases spanning the gap. The chain's CDR3 is CASSPPGDLETQYF. CDR3 nucleotides: TGTGCCAGCAGCCCCCCCGGGGATTTGGAGACCCAGTACTTC.

This clonotype was seen only a few times. The rearrangement uses TRBV29-1 and TRBJ2-7; maybe TRBD1 (6 bases). The V end lost 1 base, the J end lost 6 bases, and 10 bases lay between the germline ends. CDR1 SQVTM and CDR2 ANQGSEA come from the germline V gene. The CDR3 is made up of 12 amino acids. CDR3: CSVEGNRAEQYF. CDR3 sequence (DNA): TGCAGCGTTGAAGGAAACAGGGCCGAGCAGTACTTC.

This clonotype showed up many times. The V and J genes are TRBV5-1 and TRBJ2-1; D is unclear. The V end was cut by 1 base, the J end by 8 bases, with 13 bases between. CDR1 and CDR2 from the germline V gene are SGHRS and YFSETQ. The CDR3 runs 14 residues. The CDR3 here is CASSLSSRVDEQFF. Written as DNA, the CDR3 is TGCGCCAGCAGCTTGTCTAGTAGGGTCGATGAGCAGTTCTTC.

The rearrangement links TRBV4-2 to TRBJ2-2; 9 nucleotides line up with TRBD1. From germline, CDR1 is LGHNA and CDR2 YNFKEQ. CDR3 size: 15 residues. The ends lost 3 bases at V and 5 bases at J; junction bases unmatched: 4. The CDR3 spells CASSHHRGQTGELFF. The CDR3 bases are TGTGCCAGCAGCCACCACAGGGGGCAAACCGGGGAGCTGTTTTTT.

This clonotype was recorded a few times. This chain uses TRBV7-9 with TRBJ1-4; weak D call: TRBD1 (6 bases). Germline CDR1 reads SEHNR; CDR2 reads FQNEAQ (reference sequence). The CDR3 contains 13 residues. V was pared by 3 bases and J by 8 bases, with 10 bases between. In DNA, the CDR3 is TGTGCCAGCAGCTTGCGGACAGACGAAAAACTGTTTTTT. Translated, it gives CASSLRTDEKLFF.

The sample holds many counts of this clonotype. The V gene is TRBV28, the J gene TRBJ2-5; D is possibly TRBD1 (5 bases). With 5 bases removed from V and 2 bases from J, the gap between germline ends came to 9 bases. The CDR3 has 13 amino acids. CDR1 is MDHEN and CDR2 is SYDVKM in the germline V gene. In DNA form, the CDR3 reads TGTGCCAGCAGTCCCGACAGTCAAGAGACCCAGTACTTC. It specifies CASSPDSQETQYF.

This clonotype was seen repeatedly, ten times or more. V gene TRBV28 combines with J gene TRBJ2-7, with D maybe TRBD1 (5 bases). Germline values: CDR1 MDHEN, CDR2 SYDVKM. Trimming took off 1 base at V and 3 bases at J, with 10 bases between the two ends. The length of the CDR3 is 14 residues. CDR3 in amino acids: CASSLSQADYEQYF. The CDR3 DNA reads as TGTGCCAGCAGTTTATCACAGGCGGACTACGAGCAGTACTTC.

Concerning this clonotype: With a much larger clone just one base away, this may be a read error. This chain joins TRBV7-8 and TRBJ2-1; D is perhaps TRBD1 or TRBD2 (6 bases each). Germline CDR1 and CDR2: SGHVS and FQNEAQ. Trimming left V 6 bases short and J 7 bases short, with 19 bases between. The CDR3 extends over 15 amino acids. The DNA for the CDR3 is TGTGCCAGCAGGGAATTTAGCCGGGGGCGTAATGAGCAGTTCTTC. This sequence encodes CASREFSRGRNEQFF.

The rearrangement links TRBV9 to TRBJ2-7; no reliable D call. This CDR3 contains 13 residues. Trimming pared 4 bases from V and 7 bases from J, leaving 15 bases between. In germline, CDR1 is SGDLS, CDR2 YYNGEE. CDR3 DNA: TGTGCCAGCAGCCCCGGGTCCATGGGGGAGCAGTACTTC. It is translated as CASSPGSMGEQYF.

The chain has TRBV20-1 and TRBJ2-5, with TRBD2 matching over 7 bases. Per germline, CDR1 DFQATT and CDR2 SNEGSKA (reference sequence). J lost 1 base, V lost 1 base, and 6 bases had no gene match. CDR3 size: 15 residues. CDR3 in DNA: TGCAGTGCTAGAGCCCTAGCGGTTCTCCAAGAGACCCAGTACTTC. Residues: CSARALAVLQETQYF.

This clonotype occurred many times. The chain uses TRBV6-5 and TRBJ2-7; no clear D gene. The CDR3 has 16 amino acids. V was pared by 2 bases and J by 1 base, with 15 bases between. The V gene's germline CDR1 is MNHEY and CDR2 SVGAGI. The CDR3 coding sequence is TGTGCCAGCAGTTACGGGCCCAGATGGTCGTCCTACGAGCAGTACTTC. Translating gives CASSYGPRWSSYEQYF.

This clonotype was recorded many times. This chain joins TRBV7-9 and TRBJ2-1, with a possible D match to TRBD2 (6 bases). This CDR3 spans 14 amino acids. Germline V CDR1 and CDR2: SEHNR, FQNEAQ (reference sequence). Trimming cost V 5 bases and J 3 bases, with 11 bases left between them. The CDR3 sequence: CASSVRRDYNEQFF. CDR3 nucleotides: TGTGCCAGCAGCGTTAGGAGGGACTACAATGAGCAGTTCTTC.

This clonotype was counted many times. A read error may account for a junction end that differs from germline. V usage is TRBV20-1 and J usage is TRBJ1-5, with D uncertain. This CDR3 spans 15 amino acids. From germline, CDR1 is DFQATT and CDR2 SNEGSKA (reference sequence). The CDR3 loop reads CSAPHQVQQNQPQHF. CDR3 nucleotide sequence: TGCAGTGCCCCCCACCAGGTACAGCAGAATCAGCCACAGCATTTT.

This clonotype has ten or more counts. This chain's CDR3 is CASSLASGRSYNEQFF. In nucleotides, the CDR3 is TGTGCCAGCAGCTTAGCGTCCGGACGGTCCTACAATGAGCAGTTCTTC. The V call is TRBV7-8, the J call TRBJ2-1; D gene unclear. Trimming took 0 bases from V and 1 from J, leaving 10 bases between them. The V gene's germline CDR1 is SGHVS and CDR2 FQNEAQ. The CDR3 length is 16 residues.

Many counts were recorded for this clonotype. V usage is TRBV7-8 and J usage is TRBJ2-5; 10 bases line up with TRBD1. V was clipped by 5 bases and J by 5 bases; unmatched bases: 14. Germline lookup yields CDR1 SGHVS and CDR2 FQNEAQ. The CDR3 sequence is 17 residues long. The CDR3 loop reads CASSPTFRDRGQETQYF. The DNA of the CDR3 is TGTGCCAGCAGCCCCACTTTCCGCGACAGGGGGCAGGAGACCCAGTACTTC.

The table lists this clonotype with many counts. This sequence joins TRBV29-1 and TRBJ2-3; 11 bases align to TRBD2. V was clipped by 2 bases and J by 4 bases; unmatched bases: 14. Germline CDR1 SQVTM, CDR2 ANQGSEA. The CDR3 covers 18 residues. CDR3 in DNA: TGCAGCGTTGAAATGGTGGAGACTAGCGGGACGGGGGCAGATACGCAGTATTTT. This sequence encodes CSVEMVETSGTGADTQYF.